Listed below are T cell receptor beta chains from one sample, sequenced in a study of tumor-infiltrating lymphocytes in oesophageal squamous cell carcinoma. TCRdb re-derived calls from the PCR reads in MiXCR, one entry per CDR3 protein. The sample lists just under 20,000 distinct CDR3 sequences; approximately 39% were seen once. The specimen was esophageal tumor tissue. Receptors were obtained from a male donor with esophageal squamous cell carcinoma. Each CDR3 is given with its conserved first and last residue. The D gene is left open where the match is weak. Clone size is not always given. Where it is, it says once, few, many or a class for expanded clones.

j_gene,abundance,v_gene,d_gene,CDR3aa,CDR3nt
TRBJ2-1,few,TRBV7-3,TRBD2,CASSLTREPFNEQFF,TGTGCCAGCAGCTTAACGCGGGAGCCTTTCAATGAGCAGTTCTTC
TRBJ2-7,.,TRBV7-4,TRBD1,CASSLVAGQGNYEQYF,TGTGCCAGCAGCTTAGTGGCGGGACAGGGTAACTACGAGCAGTACTTC
TRBJ2-4,once,TRBV6-1,TRBD1,CASSEAGETGGLF,TGTGCCAGCAGTGAAGCGGGTGAGACAGGGGGCCTCTTC
TRBJ2-7,.,TRBV6-2/TRBV6-3,TRBD2,CASSYGLAEDYEQYF,TGTGCCAGCAGTTACGGACTAGCGGAGGACTACGAGCAGTACTTC
TRBJ2-3,few,TRBV11-2,TRBD2,CASSLAALAGGPSTQYF,TGTGCCAGCAGCTTAGCCGCACTAGCGGGAGGGCCGAGTACGCAGTATTTT
TRBJ1-1,many,TRBV12-3/TRBV12-4,.,CASSLPDTEAFF,TGTGCCAGCAGTTTACCGGACACTGAAGCTTTCTTT
TRBJ2-5,.,TRBV6-1,.,CASSRTRQTSETQYF,TGTGCCAGCAGTAGGACGCGACAGACCAGCGAGACCCAGTACTTC
TRBJ2-7,many,TRBV10-1,.,CASSESPVSEQYF,TGCGCCAGCAGTGAGTCCCCTGTTAGCGAGCAGTACTTC
TRBJ2-5,once,TRBV7-9,.,CASSQGGNNEQYF,TGTGCCAGCAGCCAGGGGGGGAACAATGAGCAGTACTTC
TRBJ2-6,.,TRBV7-2,TRBD1,CASSPSTGAGANVLTF,TGTGCCAGCAGTCCTAGTACAGGGGCTGGGGCCAACGTCCTGACTTTC
TRBJ1-2,many,TRBV10-3,.,CAISESSNPRDYGYTF,TGTGCCATCAGTGAGTCTAGTAATCCCAGGGACTATGGCTACACCTTC
TRBJ2-3,.,TRBV7-8,TRBD2,CASSYTSGRSADTQYF,TGTGCCAGCAGCTACACTAGCGGGAGATCCGCAGATACGCAGTATTTT
TRBJ2-5,.,TRBV5-1,.,CASSLAHWTEETQYF,TGCGCCAGCAGCTTGGCCCATTGGACTGAAGAGACCCAGTACTTC
TRBJ2-7,.,TRBV7-2,TRBD2,CASSSYLTSGRIYEQYF,TGTGCCAGCAGCTCCTACTTGACTAGCGGGAGGATTTACGAGCAGTACTTC
TRBJ2-1,once,TRBV7-8,TRBD2,CASSPLLAGGNNEQFF,TGTGCCAGCAGCCCCTTACTAGCGGGGGGCAACAATGAGCAGTTCTTC
TRBJ2-4,medium-sized,TRBV7-2,TRBD2,CASSPGTSSHIQYF,TGTGCCAGCAGCCCCGGGACTAGCAGTCACATTCAGTACTTC
TRBJ2-5,medium-sized,TRBV28,.,CASSSGSQETQYF,TGTGCCAGCAGTTCGGGATCCCAAGAGACCCAGTACTTC
TRBJ1-6,many,TRBV10-3,TRBD1,CAISEQAGTGGSPLHF,TGTGCCATCAGTGAGCAAGCCGGGACAGGGGGTTCACCCCTCCACTTT
TRBJ2-1,medium-sized,TRBV7-2,TRBD2,CASSSTSTSYNEQFF,TGTGCCAGCAGCTCGACTAGCACTTCCTACAATGAGCAGTTCTTC
TRBJ2-1,many,TRBV10-1,.,CASSDSNEQFF,TGCGCCAGCAGTGACAGCAATGAGCAGTTCTTC
TRBJ2-7,many,TRBV27,.,CASSSGESSYEQYF,TGTGCCAGCAGTTCCGGGGAGAGCTCCTACGAGCAGTACTTC
TRBJ2-3,.,TRBV27,.,CASKEGTDTQYF,TGTGCCAGCAAAGAAGGGACAGATACGCAGTATTTT
TRBJ1-2,many,TRBV12-3/TRBV12-4,TRBD1,CASSLDRAGYTF,TGTGCCAGCAGTCTCGACAGGGCCGGCTACACCTTC
TRBJ2-1,many,TRBV5-5,.,CASSLNYREQFF,TGTGCCAGCAGCTTGAACTACAGGGAGCAGTTCTTC
TRBJ2-2,few,TRBV5-1,.,CASSLAETTTGELFF,TGCGCCAGCAGCTTGGCAGAGACCACCACCGGGGAGCTGTTTTTT
TRBJ1-5,many,TRBV4-1,.,CASSQEVIHQPQHF,TGCGCCAGCAGCCAAGAGGTAATCCATCAGCCCCAGCATTTT
TRBJ2-3,many,TRBV5-6,TRBD1,CASSKPGQGFRSDTQYF,TGTGCCAGCAGCAAACCGGGACAGGGCTTCCGTTCAGATACGCAGTATTTT
TRBJ2-3,few,TRBV10-1,TRBD2,CASDNLTSGSCDTQYF,TGCGCCAGCGATAATCTGACTAGCGGATCTTGCGATACGCAGTATTTT
TRBJ2-1,medium-sized,TRBV7-6,.,CASSLPYNEQFF,TGTGCCAGCAGCTTACCGTACAATGAGCAGTTCTTC
TRBJ2-1,few,TRBV7-2,.,CASSLMLDYNEQFF,TGTGCCAGCAGCCTTATGCTAGACTACAATGAGCAGTTCTTC
TRBJ2-1,.,TRBV7-2,.,CASNLAGSSYNEQFF,TGTGCCAGCAATCTAGCCGGAAGCTCCTACAATGAGCAGTTCTTC
TRBJ2-1,many,TRBV12-3/TRBV12-4,.,CASSLAPGSGASYNEQFF,TGTGCCAGCAGTTTAGCCCCCGGCAGCGGAGCCTCCTACAATGAGCAGTTCTTC
TRBJ2-7,.,TRBV5-4,TRBD1,CASSLGKSTGDYEQYF,TGTGCCAGCAGCTTGGGTAAATCCACAGGGGACTACGAGCAGTACTTC
TRBJ2-2,.,TRBV7-8,.,CASSLLTAGELFF,TGTGCCAGCAGCTTACTTACAGCCGGGGAGCTGTTTTTT
TRBJ2-5,many,TRBV11-2,.,CASSPGTLETQYF,TGTGCCAGCAGCCCTGGGACTTTAGAGACCCAGTACTTC
TRBJ2-1,few,TRBV7-3,TRBD2,CASSWTSGSYNEQFF,TGTGCCAGCAGCTGGACTAGCGGGAGCTACAATGAGCAGTTCTTC
TRBJ1-5,many,TRBV12-3/TRBV12-4,.,CASSMYGDSNQPQHF,TGTGCCAGCAGTATGTACGGGGATAGCAATCAGCCCCAGCATTTT
TRBJ2-2,few,TRBV7-2,.,CASSSEWGELFF,TGTGCCAGCAGCTCCGAGTGGGGGGAGCTGTTTTTT
TRBJ1-1,.,TRBV2,.,CATGRGLTVNTEAFF,TGTGCCACAGGAAGGGGCCTTACAGTGAACACTGAAGCTTTCTTT
TRBJ2-5,.,TRBV7-8,.,CASSPNRGGQETQYF,TGTGCCAGCAGCCCGAACAGGGGGGGCCAAGAGACCCAGTACTTC
TRBJ2-2,large,TRBV7-9,.,CASSFGAGTNTGELFF,TGTGCCAGCAGCTTTGGAGCGGGCACGAACACCGGGGAGCTGTTTTTT
TRBJ2-1,many,TRBV12-3/TRBV12-4,.,CASSFWQPNEQFF,TGTGCCAGCAGTTTCTGGCAGCCCAATGAGCAGTTCTTC
TRBJ2-1,.,TRBV7-6,TRBD2,CASSELTSGGADNEQFF,TGTGCCAGCAGCGAACTCACTAGCGGGGGGGCCGATAATGAGCAGTTCTTC
TRBJ2-1,.,TRBV7-2,.,CASSPDSGSGEQFF,TGTGCCAGCAGCCCAGACAGCGGGTCTGGTGAGCAGTTCTTC
TRBJ2-1,many,TRBV7-8,.,CASSFLSGTSSYNEQFF,TGTGCCAGCAGCTTCCTTAGTGGGACAAGCTCCTACAATGAGCAGTTCTTC
TRBJ1-5,many,TRBV7-2,.,CASSLLSGNQPQHF,TGTGCCAGCAGCTTATTATCTGGCAATCAGCCCCAGCATTTT
TRBJ2-7,.,TRBV12-3/TRBV12-4,.,CASTAGGLLSYEQYF,TGTGCCAGCACCGCAGGGGGACTCCTCTCCTACGAGCAGTACTTC
TRBJ2-5,many,TRBV7-3,TRBD2,CASSFRGGGALETQYF,TGTGCCAGCAGCTTCCGGGGCGGGGGGGCCCTGGAGACCCAGTACTTC
TRBJ2-1,.,TRBV27,.,CASSPGAGPSSYNEQFF,TGTGCCAGCAGCCCGGGCGCGGGACCGAGCTCCTACAATGAGCAGTTCTTC
TRBJ2-5,.,TRBV5-6,.,CASSFNGKLLETQYF,TGTGCCAGCAGCTTTAACGGGAAACTTTTGGAGACCCAGTACTTC
TRBJ2-6,once,TRBV11-2,.,CASSGGSGANVLTF,TGTGCCAGCAGCGGGGGGAGTGGGGCCAACGTCCTGACTTTC
TRBJ2-7,.,TRBV28,TRBD1,CASSFWTGPYEQYF,TGTGCCAGCAGTTTTTGGACAGGGCCATACGAGCAGTACTTC
TRBJ2-1,.,TRBV29-1,TRBD1,CSANRGSRDGEQFF,TGCAGCGCCAACAGGGGGTCGCGGGATGGTGAGCAGTTCTTC
TRBJ2-2,.,TRBV7-6,TRBD1,CASSFPTGGPGELFF,TGTGCCAGCAGCTTTCCGACAGGGGGTCCCGGGGAGCTGTTTTTT
TRBJ1-5,.,TRBV7-2,.,CASSSTGQPQHF,TGTGCCAGCAGCTCGACCGGGCAGCCCCAGCATTTT
TRBJ2-7,many,TRBV27,TRBD2,CASSLSFGGSSYEQYF,TGTGCCAGCAGTTTATCGTTCGGCGGGAGCTCCTACGAGCAGTACTTC
TRBJ1-4,.,TRBV12-3/TRBV12-4,.,CASSSPMGINEKLFF,TGTGCCAGCAGTAGTCCCATGGGGATCAATGAAAAACTGTTTTTT